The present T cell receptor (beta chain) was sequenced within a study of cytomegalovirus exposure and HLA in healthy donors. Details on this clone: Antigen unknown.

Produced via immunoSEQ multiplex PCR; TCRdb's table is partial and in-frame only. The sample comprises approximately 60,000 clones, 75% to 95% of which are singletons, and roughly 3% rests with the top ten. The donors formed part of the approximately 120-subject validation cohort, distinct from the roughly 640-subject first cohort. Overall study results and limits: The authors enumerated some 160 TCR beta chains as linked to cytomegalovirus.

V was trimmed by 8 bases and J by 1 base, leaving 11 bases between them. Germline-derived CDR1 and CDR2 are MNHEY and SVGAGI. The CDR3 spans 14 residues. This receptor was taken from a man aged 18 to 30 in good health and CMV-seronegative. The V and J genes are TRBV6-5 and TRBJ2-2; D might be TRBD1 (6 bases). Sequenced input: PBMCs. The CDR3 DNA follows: TGTGCCAGCCGGGACACCTTGAACACCGGGGAGCTGTTTTTT. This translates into CASRDTLNTGELFF.